The 18 T cell receptor beta chains reported below all come from one sample, sequenced in a study of T cells in Graves' hyperthyroidism and ophthalmopathy. Researchers took RNA transcripts and amplified the TCR beta CDR3 regions from them. The TCR CDR3 first-round RT-PCR relied on the HTBI primer set. MiXCR was run by TCRdb on the multiplex PCR reads, yielding one entry per CDR3 protein. Among roughly 300,000 distinct CDR3 sequences listed, around a fifth were seen once. The material sequenced was blood. Receptors were obtained from a woman between 45 and 60 years old with Graves' hyperthyroidism.

This clonotype was counted ten times or more. The rearrangement uses TRBV7-3 and TRBJ2-2, with 11 bases matching TRBD2. The CDR3 length is 19 residues. Germline-derived CDR1 and CDR2 are SGHTA and FQGTGA. Germline trimming cut 5 bases from V and 4 bases from J; bases unmatched to any gene: 15. In DNA form, the CDR3 reads TGTGCCAGCAGCCCAAATGGTGGTAGCGGGGGGGCCGTCACCGGGGAGCTGTTTTTT. Residues: CASSPNGGSGGAVTGELFF.

The CDR3, as DNA: TGCAGCGTTGAAGGACTAGCGGTTAACAATGAGCAGTTCTTC. It specifies CSVEGLAVNNEQFF. V and J are TRBV29-1 and TRBJ2-1; 9 bases are a match to TRBD2. There are 14 residues in the CDR3. V shed 1 base and J 5 bases; nucleotides not matched to a gene: 3. Germline CDR1 is SQVTM and CDR2 is ANQGSEA.

This clonotype was counted many times. The chain joins TRBV30 to TRBJ1-4; D remains unclear. V lost 0 bases and J 8 bases, leaving 16 bases between the germline ends. This CDR3 is 15 amino acids long. In germline, CDR1 is GTSNPN, CDR2 SVGIG (reference sequence). Here the CDR3 DNA reads TGTGCCTGGAGTGTCACAGCTAGACATGAGGAAAAACTGTTTTTT. Translating gives CAWSVTARHEEKLFF.

In its sample, this clonotype was seen many times. This chain links TRBV6-2 or TRBV6-3 with TRBJ2-7; tentatively, D is TRBD1 (6 bases). CDR1 is MNHEY and CDR2 is SVGEGT in the germline V gene. V was trimmed by 11 bases and J by 2 bases, leaving 13 bases between them. This CDR3 has 12 amino acids. CDR3 amino acids: CAARGQTYEQYF. Written as DNA, the CDR3 is TGTGCCGCTCGGGGACAAACCTACGAGCAGTACTTC.

This clonotype was seen many times. The V call is TRBV6-6, the J call TRBJ1-1; no clear D. The V gene lost 2 bases and the J gene lost 2 bases, with 6 bases spanning the gap. The CDR3 length is 13 residues. CDR1 and CDR2 (germline): MNHNY, SVGAGI (reference sequence). The CDR3 bases are TGTGCCAGCAGTTACCTCGGTAACACTGAAGCTTTCTTT. Its protein product is CASSYLGNTEAFF.

Many counts were recorded for this clonotype. The chain carries TRBV13 and TRBJ2-5; 7 bases match TRBD1. V shed 2 bases and J 5 bases; nucleotides not matched to a gene: 5. Germline V gives CDR1 PRHDT, CDR2 FYEKMQ (reference sequence). The CDR3 covers 14 residues. In nucleotides, the CDR3 is TGTGCCAGCAGCTTAAGGGGGCGATTGGAGACCCAGTACTTC. Amino acid sequence: CASSLRGRLETQYF.

This clonotype has at least ten counts. The chain couples TRBV12-3 or TRBV12-4 to TRBJ2-2, with D tentatively TRBD2 (6 bases). This CDR3 region has 16 residues. Trimming left V 2 bases short and J 7 bases short, with 17 bases between. The CDR3 bases are TGTGCCAGCAGTTTATCGGTCTCCCAGCGGGTCGGGGAGCTGTTTTTT. This translates into CASSLSVSQRVGELFF.

This chain connects TRBV28 to TRBJ2-2, with D tentatively TRBD1 (5 bases). CDR1 and CDR2 from the germline V gene are MDHEN and SYDVKM. The CDR3 is made up of 18 amino acids. V was trimmed by 3 bases and J by 6 bases, leaving 23 bases between them. The CDR3, as DNA: TGTGCCAGCAGTTTCCGGGCAGGGCCCCTCGAGATCCCCGGGGAGCTGTTTTTT. It codes for CASSFRAGPLEIPGELFF.

The chain carries TRBV3-1 and TRBJ1-1, with no clear D. Germline V gene lookup returns CDR1 LGHDT and CDR2 YNNKEL (reference sequence). The CDR3 runs 13 residues. The germline V and J ends were trimmed by 7 bases and 5 bases, with 14 bases remaining between them. Written as DNA, the CDR3 is TGTGCCAGCACGGTAGCCTGGCGGACTGAAGCTTTCTTT. It translates to CASTVAWRTEAFF.

Note on this clonotype: The junction and the germline gene differ at one end; a read error may be behind it. CDR3 amino acids: CNVEGVETQYF. The DNA of the CDR3 is TGCAACGTTGAAGGGGTCGAGACCCAGTACTTC. V gene TRBV29-1 combines with J gene TRBJ2-5; weak D call: TRBD1 (5 bases). From germline, CDR1 is SQVTM and CDR2 ANQGSEA. CDR3 length: 11 amino acids.

This clonotype was detected many times. The rearrangement uses TRBV3-1 and TRBJ2-5; 12 nucleotides align to TRBD2. The CDR3 spans 14 residues. Germline trimming cut 8 bases from V and 4 bases from J; bases unmatched to any gene: 5. Germline CDR1 is LGHDT and CDR2 is YNNKEL (reference sequence). CDR3 sequence (DNA): TGTGCCAGCGCGACTAGCGGGAGCCGAGAGACCCAGTACTTC. It specifies CASATSGSRETQYF.

The V and J genes are TRBV13 and TRBJ1-5, with 9 bases lining up with TRBD1. CDR1 PRHDT and CDR2 FYEKMQ come from the germline V gene (reference sequence). V shed 3 bases and J 9 bases; nucleotides not matched to a gene: 9. The CDR3 runs to 15 residues. Here the CDR3 DNA reads TGTGCCAGCAGCTTGGGGCGACAGGGGGTCTGGCCCCAGCATTTT. Encoded protein: CASSLGRQGVWPQHF.

This clonotype was observed many times. The rearrangement joins TRBV5-1 to TRBJ2-1, with TRBD2 identical over 13 bases. This CDR3 contains 16 residues. The J segment lost 9 bases and the V segment lost 5 bases, leaving 11 bases of the junction unmatched. CDR1 SGHRS and CDR2 YFSETQ come from the germline V gene. In nucleotides, the CDR3 is TGCGCCAGCAGACCAAGGACTAGCGGGAGTCTAGGTGAGCAGTTCTTC. Translated, it gives CASRPRTSGSLGEQFF.

This clonotype was found many times. V is TRBV10-3 and J is TRBJ2-1, with 12 bases lining up with TRBD2. Looked up from germline, CDR1 is ENHRY and CDR2 is SYGVKD. The CDR3 length is 15 residues. V lost 6 bases, J lost 8 bases, and 8 bases stayed unmatched. The CDR3: CAISPTSGRIHEQFF. CDR3 bases: TGTGCCATCAGCCCCACTAGCGGGAGGATACATGAGCAGTTCTTC.

V gene TRBV27 combines with J gene TRBJ2-3; 8 bases line up with TRBD2. The CDR3 length is 18 residues. V dropped 5 bases and J dropped 1; count of bases not matched to a gene: 14. CDR1 and CDR2 (germline): MNHEY, SMNVEV (reference sequence). CDR3 sequence (DNA): TGTGCCAGCAGTCTCTATCCAGCGGGAGCCCCTGGCACAGATACGCAGTATTTT. Its translation is CASSLYPAGAPGTDTQYF.

This clonotype was counted a few times. V is TRBV5-8 and J is TRBJ2-7, with a tentative D call TRBD1 (6 bases). Germline assignment: CDR1 SGHTS and CDR2 YDEGEE. CDR3 size: 15 residues. The germline V and J ends were trimmed by 2 bases and 2 bases, with 14 bases remaining between them. This CDR3 reads CASSFKGRGTYEQYF. CDR3 coding DNA: TGTGCCAGCAGCTTCAAGGGCAGGGGAACCTACGAGCAGTACTTC.

The V and J genes are TRBV4-1 and TRBJ1-4, with TRBD1 matching 7 bases. CDR3 length: 14 amino acids. Germline V CDR1 and CDR2: MGHRA, YSYEKL. V shed 1 base, J shed 5 bases, and the junction held 1 base outside the gene matches. This CDR3 reads CASSQVQGNEKLFF. CDR3 DNA sequence: TGCGCCAGCAGCCAAGTACAGGGGAATGAAAAACTGTTTTTT.

The chain combines TRBV3-1 with TRBJ1-2, with TRBD1 as a possible D gene (5 bases). This CDR3 comprises 15 residues. Per the germline V gene, CDR1 is LGHDT and CDR2 is YNNKEL (reference sequence). V was cut by 4 bases and J by 2 bases, with 14 bases left in between. The CDR3 reads CASSRATGGNYGYTF. In DNA form, the CDR3 reads TGTGCCAGCAGCCGAGCGACTGGGGGGAACTATGGCTACACCTTC.